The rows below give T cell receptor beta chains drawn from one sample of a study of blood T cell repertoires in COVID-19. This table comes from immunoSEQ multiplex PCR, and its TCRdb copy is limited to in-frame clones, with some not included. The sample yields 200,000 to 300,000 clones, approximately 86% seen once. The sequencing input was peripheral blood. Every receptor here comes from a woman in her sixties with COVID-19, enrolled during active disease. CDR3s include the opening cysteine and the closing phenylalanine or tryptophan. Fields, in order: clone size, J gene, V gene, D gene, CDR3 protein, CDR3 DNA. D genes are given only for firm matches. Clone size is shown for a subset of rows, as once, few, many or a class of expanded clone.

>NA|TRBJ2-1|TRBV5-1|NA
CASSLVGGSYNEQFF
TGCGCCAGCAGCTTGGTCGGGGGCTCCTACAATGAGCAGTTCTTC
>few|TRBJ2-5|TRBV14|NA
CASSQDLWQSQYF
TGTGCCAGCAGCCAAGACTTGTGGCAAAGCCAGTACTTC
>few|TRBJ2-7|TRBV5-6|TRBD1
CASSAGTGSYEQYF
TGTGCCAGCAGCGCCGGGACAGGGAGCTACGAGCAGTACTTC
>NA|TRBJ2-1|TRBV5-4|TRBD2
CASSLQSGKAYNEQFF
TGTGCCAGCAGCTTACAAAGCGGGAAGGCCTACAATGAGCAGTTCTTC
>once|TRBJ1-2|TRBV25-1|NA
CASSEAGVYGYTF
TGTGCCAGCAGTGAAGCGGGAGTCTATGGCTACACCTTC
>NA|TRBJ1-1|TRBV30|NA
CAWGRRNTEAFF
TGTGCCTGGGGACGGAGGAACACTGAAGCTTTCTTT
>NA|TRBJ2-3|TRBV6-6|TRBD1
CASSYARDRALDTQYF
TGTGCCAGCAGTTACGCCCGGGACAGGGCTCTAGATACGCAGTATTTT
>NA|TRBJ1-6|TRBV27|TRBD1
CASRQGGIDSPLHF
TGTGCCAGCAGACAGGGGGGCATCGATTCACCCCTCCACTTT
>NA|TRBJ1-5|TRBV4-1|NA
CASSQWFRGDSNQPQHF
TGCGCCAGCAGCCAATGGTTCCGGGGGGATAGCAATCAGCCCCAGCATTTT
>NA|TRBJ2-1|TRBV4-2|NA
CASASGASYNEQFF
TGTGCCAGCGCGAGCGGAGCCTCCTACAATGAGCAGTTCTTC
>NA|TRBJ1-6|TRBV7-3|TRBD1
CASSRGTGGNSPLHF
TGTGCCAGCAGCAGAGGGACAGGGGGTAATTCACCCCTCCACTTT
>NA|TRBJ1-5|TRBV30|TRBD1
CAWSSPTGAAGQPQHF
TGTGCCTGGAGTTCCCCGACAGGGGCCGCAGGGCAGCCCCAGCATTTT
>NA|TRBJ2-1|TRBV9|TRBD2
CASSVVSGRHEQFF
TGTGCCAGCAGCGTAGTGAGCGGGAGACATGAGCAGTTCTTC
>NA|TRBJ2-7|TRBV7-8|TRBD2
CASSFGTSVSYEQYF
TGTGCCAGCAGCTTTGGGACTAGCGTTTCCTACGAGCAGTACTTC
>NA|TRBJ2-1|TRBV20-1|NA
CSASSRISYNEQFF
TGCAGTGCTAGTTCCCGTATCTCCTACAATGAGCAGTTCTTC
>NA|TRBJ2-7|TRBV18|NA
CASSSDTYEQYF
TGTGCCAGCTCGTCGGACACCTACGAGCAGTACTTC
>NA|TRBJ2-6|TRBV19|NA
CASSIKGLGANVLTF
TGTGCCAGTAGTATAAAGGGGCTTGGGGCCAACGTCCTGACTTTC
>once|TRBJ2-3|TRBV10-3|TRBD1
CAISGTGLAADTQYF
TGTGCCATCAGTGGGACAGGACTCGCGGCAGATACGCAGTATTTT
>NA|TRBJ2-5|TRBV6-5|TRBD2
CASRASGRMETQYF
TGTGCCAGCAGGGCTAGCGGGAGAATGGAGACCCAGTACTTC
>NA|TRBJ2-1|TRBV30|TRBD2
CAWSVGVAGRYNEQFF
TGTGCCTGGAGTGTTGGGGTAGCGGGAAGATACAATGAGCAGTTCTTC
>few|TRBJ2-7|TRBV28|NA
CASSLGGNLHEQYF
TGTGCCAGCAGTTTAGGAGGGAATCTCCACGAGCAGTACTTC
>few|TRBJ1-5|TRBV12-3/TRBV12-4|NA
CASTNRNQPQHF
TGTGCCAGCACCAATCGCAATCAGCCCCAGCATTTT
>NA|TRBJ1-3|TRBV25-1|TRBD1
CASRQTGGDGNTIYF
TGTGCCAGCAGGCAGACAGGGGGCGATGGAAACACCATATATTTT